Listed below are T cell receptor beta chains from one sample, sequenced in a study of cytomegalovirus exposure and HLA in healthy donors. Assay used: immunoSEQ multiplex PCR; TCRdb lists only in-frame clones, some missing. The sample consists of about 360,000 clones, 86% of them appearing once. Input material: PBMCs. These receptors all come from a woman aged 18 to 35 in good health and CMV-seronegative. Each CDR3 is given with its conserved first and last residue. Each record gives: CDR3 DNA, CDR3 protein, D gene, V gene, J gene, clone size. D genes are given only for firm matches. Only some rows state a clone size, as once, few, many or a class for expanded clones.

TGTGCCAGCAGGGGGGTGGGGACCGGGGGTGAAAAACTGTTTTTT	CASRGVGTGGEKLFF	NA	TRBV27	TRBJ1-4	NA
TGTGCCAGCAGCTCTTCCAGGGTACCTGGAAACACCATATATTTT	CASSSSRVPGNTIYF	NA	TRBV5-6	TRBJ1-3	NA
TGTGCCAGCTCACACTCGAACAGGGGGCTGAGTGAAGCTTTCTTT	CASSHSNRGLSEAFF	TRBD1	TRBV18	TRBJ1-1	NA
TGTGCCAGCAGTCAACAGGGCCTTGTGAACACTGAAGCTTTCTTT	CASSQQGLVNTEAFF	NA	TRBV28	TRBJ1-1	NA
TGTGCCAGCAGTCCGCGGTTGCGGGGCGATCAGCCCCAGCATTTT	CASSPRLRGDQPQHF	NA	TRBV28	TRBJ1-5	NA
TGTGCCTGGAGTGTAGGCCATGGGGGGTACGAGCAGTACTTC	CAWSVGHGGYEQYF	NA	TRBV30	TRBJ2-7	once
TGCGCCAGCAGTGACAGGGGGGACTATGGCTACACCTTC	CASSDRGDYGYTF	TRBD1	TRBV10-2	TRBJ1-2	NA
TGTGCCAGCAGTCAGACTGTTGACTACGAGCAGTACTTC	CASSQTVDYEQYF	NA	TRBV6-5	TRBJ2-7	NA
TGTGCCAGCAGTGATAGGGCTAGCGGATTCTACGAGCAGTACTTC	CASSDRASGFYEQYF	TRBD2	TRBV2	TRBJ2-7	once
TGCGCCAGCAGTCAATCGCCCCCGGGGGACGAGCAGTACTTC	CASSQSPPGDEQYF	NA	TRBV23-1	TRBJ2-7	NA
TGCGCCAGCAGCTTGCGCGGTACCTACGAGCAGTACTTC	CASSLRGTYEQYF	NA	TRBV5-1	TRBJ2-7	NA
TGTGCCAGCAGCCGGGGGAACGAGCAGTACTTC	CASSRGNEQYF	NA	TRBV9	TRBJ2-7	NA
TGCGCCAGCAGCAGGGGGTCGCCTAGCCCCAACACCGGGGAGCTGTTTTTT	CASSRGSPSPNTGELFF	NA	TRBV5-1	TRBJ2-2	NA
TGCGCCAGCAGCTTGGGCGGGCAGGGGTCCTACGAGCAGTACTTC	CASSLGGQGSYEQYF	NA	TRBV5-1	TRBJ2-7	once
TGTGCCAGCAGCTTTACGCGACAGGGGGCTCCCGAATTT	CASSFTRQGAPEF	TRBD1	TRBV11-2	TRBJ1-3	NA
TGTGCCAGCAGCCAAGAGTTTGGTCTAGCGCAACCCTACGAGCAGTACTTC	CASSQEFGLAQPYEQYF	NA	TRBV14	TRBJ2-7	NA
TGTGCCATTTACCAGGGTGTCGACTATGGCTACACCTTC	CAIYQGVDYGYTF	NA	TRBV2	TRBJ1-2	NA
TGTGCCATCAGTGAGTCGGAGGACAGGGGTGCCACTGAAGCTTTCTTT	CAISESEDRGATEAFF	TRBD1	TRBV10-3	TRBJ1-1	NA
TGTGCCAGCAGCCAACATAGGACAGGCCGAGCTTTCTTT	CASSQHRTGRAFF	TRBD1	TRBV14	TRBJ1-1	NA
TGTGCCAGCAGTTTATCGGGCGGGAGCTCCTACAATGAGCAGTTCTTC	CASSLSGGSSYNEQFF	TRBD2	TRBV28	TRBJ2-1	NA
TGTGCCAGCTCACCACTGGACAAATACTACGAGCAGTACTTC	CASSPLDKYYEQYF	NA	TRBV18	TRBJ2-7	few
TGCGCCAGCAGCTCAATACAGGGGCAGTTAGTAGCTGGGGCCAACGTCCTGACTTTC	CASSSIQGQLVAGANVLTF	TRBD1	TRBV5-1	TRBJ2-6	NA
TGTGCCAGCAGCGAGACTCCTGAAGCTTTCTTT	CASSETPEAFF	NA	TRBV9	TRBJ1-1	NA
TGTGCCAGTAGTGCGGGACTAGCGGCCCGGGGGGCCAACGTCCTGACTTTC	CASSAGLAARGANVLTF	TRBD2	TRBV19	TRBJ2-6	NA
TGTGCCAGCAGCCAACTACCCCTGGGACAGGGAGAATGGATGAACACTGAAGCTTTCTTT	CASSQLPLGQGEWMNTEAFF	TRBD1	TRBV4-2	TRBJ1-1	NA
TGTGCCAGCACCCCCCCCGGGAGGGGCACAGATACGCAGTATTTT	CASTPPGRGTDTQYF	TRBD2	TRBV5-4	TRBJ2-3	NA
TGTGCCAGCAGACGGGGGGCGAATGGCTACACCTTC	CASRRGANGYTF	NA	TRBV6-5	TRBJ1-2	NA
TGCAGCGCCGGGACAGATAGCAATCAGCCCCAGCATTTT	CSAGTDSNQPQHF	TRBD1	TRBV29-1	TRBJ1-5	once
TGCGCCAGCAGCCAAGACCCTAGCGGGGCTTACGAGCAGTACTTC	CASSQDPSGAYEQYF	TRBD2	TRBV4-1	TRBJ2-7	NA
TGCGCCAGCAGCTTGGCAGGGGAGCAGTACTTC	CASSLAGEQYF	NA	TRBV5-1	TRBJ2-7	NA
TGCAGCGCCCTGCCACAGGGGTTGGAAAAACTGTTTTTT	CSALPQGLEKLFF	TRBD1	TRBV29-1	TRBJ1-4	NA
TGTGCCAGCAGCCAAGCCAGTATACAGAATGAGCAGTTCTTC	CASSQASIQNEQFF	NA	TRBV4-2	TRBJ2-1	few
TGTGCCAGCAGTTCCCCAGGGGCAAGAGAAAAACTGTTTTTT	CASSSPGAREKLFF	NA	TRBV28	TRBJ1-4	once
TGTGCCAGCAGTGAACGGGGGGACAGGTGGAGGTCCTACGAGCAGTACTTC	CASSERGDRWRSYEQYF	NA	TRBV6-1	TRBJ2-7	NA
TGTGCCAGCAGCGAGGGACATCCCGCGGACATTCAGTACTTC	CASSEGHPADIQYF	NA	TRBV9	TRBJ2-4	few
TGCAGCGCTAAGGGGGACTATGGCTACACCTTC	CSAKGDYGYTF	NA	TRBV29-1	TRBJ1-2	NA
TGCGCCAGCAGCCAGGGACAGGTGGAAGGTGAAGCTTTCTTT	CASSQGQVEGEAFF	TRBD1	TRBV5-1	TRBJ1-1	NA
TGTGCCAGCAGTTCAAATCAGCCCCAGCATTTT	CASSSNQPQHF	NA	TRBV6-1	TRBJ1-5	NA
TGCGCCAGCAGCCCCGGACTAGCGGGGCGCAATGAGCAGTTCTTC	CASSPGLAGRNEQFF	TRBD2	TRBV4-1	TRBJ2-1	NA
TGTGCCAGCAGCTTAGGGGCAGGGGCCTCTGGAAACACCATATATTTT	CASSLGAGASGNTIYF	NA	TRBV7-9	TRBJ1-3	NA
TGCGCCACCCAGCGCGGGCAGAGCTCCTACAATGAGCAGTTCTTC	CATQRGQSSYNEQFF	NA	TRBV4-1	TRBJ2-1	NA
TGCGCCAGCAGTATAGGGACTAGCGGCACAGATACGCAGTATTTT	CASSIGTSGTDTQYF	TRBD2	TRBV10-1	TRBJ2-3	NA
TGCGCCAGCAGCCAAGTATCGGTGGGACTAACACGGCCGTCGGGCACAGATACGCAGTATTTT	CASSQVSVGLTRPSGTDTQYF	TRBD2	TRBV4-1	TRBJ2-3	NA
TGTGCCTGGAGCCCGGGGGGGAACACTGAAGCTTTCTTT	CAWSPGGNTEAFF	NA	TRBV30	TRBJ1-1	few
TGTGCCAGCAGAGTGGGAGGCCAGCAGTACTTC	CASRVGGQQYF	NA	TRBV28	TRBJ2-7	NA
TGTGCCAGCTTAAAGCCGAACACCGGGGAGCTGTTTTTT	CASLKPNTGELFF	NA	TRBV6-1	TRBJ2-2	few
TGTGCCACCAGCAGTCTAGCGGGCAATGAGCAGTTCTTC	CATSSLAGNEQFF	TRBD2	TRBV15	TRBJ2-1	NA
TGTGCCAGCAGCTGGTCCCGGGAGTCCTACGAGCAGTACTTC	CASSWSRESYEQYF	NA	TRBV7-9	TRBJ2-7	once
TGCAGCGTTAGTTTGGGGGCCCACTACGAGCAGTACTTC	CSVSLGAHYEQYF	NA	TRBV29-1	TRBJ2-7	NA
TGTGCAAGTCGGCCATGCCTATGGACAGGGGGGATCCACTATGGCTACACCTTC	CASRPCLWTGGIHYGYTF	NA	TRBV12-2	TRBJ1-2	NA
TGTGCCAGCAGTTTGTCCTGGCGGGCCCTCACAGATACGCAGTATTTT	CASSLSWRALTDTQYF	NA	TRBV6-5	TRBJ2-3	NA